This section outlines one T cell receptor beta chain sequence together with its context. Its antigen is not yet known. No base-level quality is on record; no much larger clone is a single base apart. The data stem from a study of long-term antiretroviral therapy in people with HIV (dated by TCRdb to 2022 to 2024). For the wider study: The earliest samples were collected about a decade before the 2015 WHO recommendation for immediate ART, when ART was typically delayed until CD4 counts fell. A total of about 180 cryopreserved PBMC samples were contributed to the cohort by 30 adults with confirmed HIV infection, with samples collected serially over a mean of around 6 years (range 1-12). This retrospective serial study examined whether starting ART and sustained HIV suppression were associated with changes in the composition and diversity of the TRB repertoire in peripheral blood. No cross-contamination during QIAcube processing turned up in test extractions that ran a monoclonal T-cell line alongside approximately 35 polyclonal samples. Eleven of the 30 participants with HIV were female. What the research found in general, with its limitations: Narrower CDR3 length ranges were observed in HIV repertoires than in controls, and an antigen-experienced repertoire with only a slight naive shift after ART was suggested by the network structure. ART initiation was associated with a significant increase in TRB diversity, but diversity stayed significantly below transplant donor controls even after long-term ART. Because pre-ART samples had limited cell numbers, unsorted PBMC were profiled rather than sorted CD4+ and CD8+ T cells. At every time point, the repertoire was dominated by expanded TRB clones first identified before ART initiation, although this dominance fluctuated and, in many PLHIV, declined after ART. Limited PBMC availability meant only the TCR beta chain was sequenced, without alpha chain pairing. Inferences about post-ART repertoire changes are limited because no data were available on ART adherence, viral resistance or therapy changes. The samples were dated from the mid-2000s to the late 2010s, and the ART regimens that were used may be less effective than current ART regimens.

CDR1 and CDR2 are read off the germline V gene as MNHNS and SASEGT. Its CDR3 holds 15 amino acids, cysteine through phenylalanine. CDR3 DNA only is kept here, 45 bases in frame from base 1. V is clipped by 2 bases and J by 0 bases, and the sequence between their germline boundaries is 5 bases long. The immunoSEQ hsTCRB v3.0 assay was used at survey level resolution to sequence the TRB variable region. TRB sequencing targeted a depth of 40,000-50,000 T-cell genomes per sample. TRB libraries were pooled and sequenced on an Illumina MiSeq using a v3 150-cycle kit. Processing in the source paper ran as follows. Repertoire analysis was performed in R inside a reproducible Nextflow workflow that covered QC, data transformation and analysis. LymphoSeq2, an R package for exploring AIRR-Seq data, was used to implement the custom analyses. A handful of samples that produced fewer than 5000 total TRB sequences were removed, so approximately 190 HIV repertoires were analyzed. Among the roughly 200 retained HIV repertoires, 59 were collected before ART initiation and roughly 130 were collected after ART initiation. Repertoires were downsampled to 5000 TRB nucleotide sequences, and summary statistics were averaged over 100 downsampling iterations. The analysis kept only TRB sequences whose CDR3 regions were at least seven amino acids long. Two measures captured diversity: a Shannon entropy-derived clonality score and the Gini coefficient. In the repertoire networks, any two of the top 5000 CDR3 amino acid sequences were linked whenever the two sequences differed by an edit distance of one. Antigen specificity groups and MHC restriction were predicted for TRB CDR3 amino acid sequences with GLIPH2. To flag known associations with CMV, EBV, HIV or tissue antigens, CDR3 amino acid sequences were compared against VDJdb and McPAS-TCR. Pre-ART, post-ART and control groups were compared with Wilcoxon signed-rank tests and Holm-Bonferroni correction. In its TCRdb copy, this immuneACCESS table keeps in-frame sequences only and misses some clones. Where compared with another copy, unresolved V genes explain less than half of these, and the others have no known cause. The DNA gave D and trimming, while V, J and clone size come from that table. The sample table lists tens of thousands of clones, approximately 80% of them with a count of one. The ten largest make up more than 3.5% of the sample.

Inclusion was restricted to participants for whom at least one PBMC sample before ART initiation and at least two post-ART samples were available. Every participant with HIV received treatment in the United States of America. Before DNA extraction, cryopreserved samples of about 0.95-10 million PBMC were thawed and washed. At the time of the earliest PBMC sample, participants with HIV were aged between about 20 and 60 years. PBMC samples from each participant spanned 1-4 timepoints before ART initiation and 2-8 timepoints after ART initiation, with a median of 7 samples. For every participant, serial HIV viral load, CD4+ T-cell count, ART history and demographic data were obtained. Using a Qiagen kit on a QIAcube, genomic DNA was extracted from unsorted PBMC, with samples processed in batches of 12.

This receptor was identified in a man between 18 and 29 years old with HIV. The source was unsorted PBMCs, collected 0.5 years after starting antiretroviral therapy. The rearranged chain carries TRBV6-1 and TRBJ1-6; there is no confident call for the D gene. The base sequence is TGTGCCAGCAGTGAAAGGGACTCCTATAATTCACCCCTCCACTTT. The translation is CASSERDSYNSPLHF.